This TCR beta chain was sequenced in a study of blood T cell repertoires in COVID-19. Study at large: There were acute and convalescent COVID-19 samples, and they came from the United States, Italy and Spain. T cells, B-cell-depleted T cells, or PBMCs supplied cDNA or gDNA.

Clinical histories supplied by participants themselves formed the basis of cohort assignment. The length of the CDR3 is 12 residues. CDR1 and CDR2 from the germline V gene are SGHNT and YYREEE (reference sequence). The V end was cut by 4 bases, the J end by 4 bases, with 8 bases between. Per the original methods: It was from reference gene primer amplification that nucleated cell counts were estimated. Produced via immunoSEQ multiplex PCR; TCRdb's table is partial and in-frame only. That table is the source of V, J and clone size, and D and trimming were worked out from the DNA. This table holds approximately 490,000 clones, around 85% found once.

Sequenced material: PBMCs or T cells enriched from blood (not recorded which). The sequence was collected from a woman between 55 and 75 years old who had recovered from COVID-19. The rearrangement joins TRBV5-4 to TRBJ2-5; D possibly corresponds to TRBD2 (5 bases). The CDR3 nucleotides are TGTGCCAGCAGCCTCGGGGTAGAGACCCAGTACTTC. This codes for CASSLGVETQYF.